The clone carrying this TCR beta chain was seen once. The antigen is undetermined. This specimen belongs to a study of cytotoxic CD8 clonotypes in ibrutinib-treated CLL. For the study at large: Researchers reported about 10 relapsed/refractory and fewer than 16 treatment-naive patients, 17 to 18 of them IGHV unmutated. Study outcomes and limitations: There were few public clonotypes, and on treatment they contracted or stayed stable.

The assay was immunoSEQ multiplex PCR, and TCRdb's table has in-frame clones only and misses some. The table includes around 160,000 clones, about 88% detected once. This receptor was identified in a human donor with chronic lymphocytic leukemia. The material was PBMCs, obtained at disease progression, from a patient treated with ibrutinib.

The CDR3 sequence is CASSEASGGYNEQFF. CDR3 sequence (DNA): TGTGCCAGCAGTGAAGCGAGCGGGGGATACAATGAGCAGTTCTTC. This chain uses TRBV6-1 with TRBJ2-1, with 8 bases matching TRBD2. The CDR3 runs 15 residues. Looked up from germline, CDR1 is MNHNS and CDR2 is SASEGT. V lost 0 bases and J lost 4; bases outside the gene matches: 2.